These 29 T cell receptor beta chains share one sample of origin, sequenced in a study of blood T cell repertoires in COVID-19. Sequenced by immunoSEQ multiplex PCR; TCRdb stores in-frame clones only, minus some. In the table there are about 30,000 clones, 80% to 90% of which are singletons. The sequencing input was peripheral blood. The receptors stem from a human donor in a cohort sampled during active COVID-19.

A single count supports this clone. CDR3 protein: CASSLSLGTGLSGNTIYF. Written as DNA, the CDR3 is TGCGCCAGCAGCTTAAGCCTGGGGACAGGGCTATCTGGAAACACCATATATTTT. The chain combines TRBV5-1 with TRBJ1-3, with 9 bases fitting TRBD1. Germline V gene lookup returns CDR1 SGHRS and CDR2 YFSETQ. This CDR3 spans 18 amino acids. After removal of 2 bases from V and 1 base from J, the junction contained 10 bases not matched to a gene.

The genes are TRBV19 and TRBJ1-1; 7 nucleotides align to TRBD1. Germline-derived CDR1 and CDR2 are LNHDA and SQIVND (reference sequence). The CDR3 extends over 15 amino acids. Losses at the gene ends were 6 bases for V and 1 base for J; bases not matched to a gene: 8. CDR3 bases: TGTGCCAGTAGGACACAGGGGACCAAGAACACTGAAGCTTTCTTT. Translated, it gives CASRTQGTKNTEAFF.

V and J are TRBV29-1 and TRBJ2-1; a weak D match, TRBD1 (6 bases). CDR1 is SQVTM and CDR2 is ANQGSEA in the germline V gene. CDR3 length: 15 amino acids. The V gene lost 0 bases and the J gene lost 7 bases, with 16 bases spanning the gap. CDR3 DNA sequence: TGCAGCGTTGAAGAGGGCAGGGGAGAGGATAATGAGCAGTTCTTC. As protein: CSVEEGRGEDNEQFF.

The CDR3 sequence is CASSSYQGRQETQYF. CDR3 in DNA: TGCGCCAGCAGCTCCTATCAGGGGCGCCAAGAGACCCAGTACTTC. This rearrangement joins TRBV5-1 to TRBJ2-5, with D tentatively TRBD1 (6 bases). Trimming removed 3 bases at V and 1 base at J, with 13 bases between. The germline CDR1 and CDR2 sequences are SGHRS and YFSETQ. The CDR3 has 15 amino acids. Using reference TRBV5-1 and TRBJ2-5 for the parts outside the CDR3, the full variable domain is KAGVTQTPRYLIKTRGQQVTLSCSPISGHRSVSWYQQTPGQGLQFLFEYFSETQRNKGNFPGRFSGRQFSNSRSEMNVSTLELGDSALYLCASSSYQGRQETQYFGPGTRLLVL.

V is TRBV2 and J is TRBJ2-7, with 9 nucleotides matching TRBD1. The CDR3 is made up of 14 amino acids. The ends lost 6 bases at V and 6 bases at J; junction bases unmatched: 9. The germline V gene has CDR1 SNHLY and CDR2 FYNNEI. CDR3 in DNA: TGTGCCAGCAGACGGGGGACAGGGCGAAGCGAGCAGTACTTC. Translating gives CASRRGTGRSEQYF.

V gene TRBV10-1 combines with J gene TRBJ1-6; D not resolved. This CDR3 has 15 residues. CDR1 and CDR2 (germline): WNHNN, SYGVQD (reference sequence). V lost 4 bases, J lost 7 bases, and 14 bases lay in between. CDR3 loop: CASSAGRGGNSPLHF. The DNA for the CDR3 is TGCGCCAGCAGTGCCGGTCGAGGTGGCAATTCACCCCTCCACTTT.

The chain combines TRBV6-5 with TRBJ2-7, with D hard to call. Looked up from germline, CDR1 is MNHEY and CDR2 is SVGAGI. Trimming cost V 4 bases and J 3 bases, with 10 bases left between them. The CDR3 is made up of 13 amino acids. CDR3 amino acids: CASSSPVVYEQYF. Written as DNA, the CDR3 is TGTGCCAGCAGTTCCCCGGTTGTCTACGAGCAGTACTTC.

The chain couples TRBV6-5 to TRBJ1-1; D is perhaps TRBD1 (5 bases). V shed 6 bases and J shed 4 bases, with 15 bases lying between them. Germline CDR1 and CDR2: MNHEY and SVGAGI. The CDR3 is made up of 14 amino acids. Written as DNA, the CDR3 is TGTGCCAGCAGCCCGACGGGGGGGACCACTGAAGCTTTCTTT. It yields the protein CASSPTGGTTEAFF.

This clone occurred once. The genes are TRBV7-6 and TRBJ2-7; a possible D gene is TRBD1 (6 bases). Germline CDR1 reads SGHVS; CDR2 reads FNYEAQ. The V end was cut by 5 bases, the J end by 1 base, with 9 bases between. CDR3 length equals 13 residues. This chain's CDR3 is CASSRQASYEQYF. CDR3 coding DNA: TGTGCCAGCAGCCGACAGGCTTCCTACGAGCAGTACTTC.

This rearrangement joins TRBV9 to TRBJ2-5; tentative D call: TRBD1 (7 bases). Looked up from germline, CDR1 is SGDLS and CDR2 is YYNGEE. V lost 4 bases and J 0 bases, leaving 13 bases between the germline ends. This CDR3 spans 15 amino acids. The CDR3: CASSPGDRYQETQYF. As DNA, the CDR3 is TGTGCCAGCAGCCCGGGGGACAGATACCAAGAGACCCAGTACTTC.

In DNA form, the CDR3 reads TGTGCCAGCAGCCCGGACGGGGACTATGGCTACACCTTC. Its translation is CASSPDGDYGYTF. The V call is TRBV6-4, the J call TRBJ1-2; no definite D call. The CDR3 contains 13 residues. Trimming pared 6 bases from V and 3 bases from J, leaving 11 bases between. Germline CDR1 reads MRHNA; CDR2 reads SNTAGT.

This sequence joins TRBV30 and TRBJ2-5; 11 nucleotides match TRBD2. Germline CDR1 GTSNPN, CDR2 SVGIG (reference sequence). This CDR3 region has 16 residues. V gave up 1 base and J gave up 2 bases; unmatched junction bases: 6. CDR3 protein: CAWSDGLAGGQETQYF. The CDR3 DNA reads as TGTGCCTGGAGTGACGGTCTAGCGGGGGGTCAAGAGACCCAGTACTTC.

This clone was counted a single time. The J gene is TRBJ2-6, the V gene TRBV2, with 9 nucleotides matching TRBD1. The J segment lost 1 base and the V segment lost 4 bases, leaving 2 bases of the junction unmatched. The CDR3 length is 16 residues. Germline lookup yields CDR1 SNHLY and CDR2 FYNNEI. The CDR3 protein is CASSAGTGSGANVLTF. In nucleotides, the CDR3 is TGTGCCAGCAGTGCCGGGACAGGGTCTGGGGCCAACGTCCTGACTTTC. Complete variable domain (other parts from reference TRBV2 and TRBJ2-6): EPEVTQTPSHQVTQMGQEVILRCVPISNHLYFYWYRQILGQKVEFLVSFYNNEISEKSEIFDDQFSVERPDGSNFTLKIRSTKLEDSAMYFCASSAGTGSGANVLTFGAGSRLTVL.

The rearrangement joins TRBV5-8 to TRBJ1-6; no clear D. Per germline, CDR1 SGHTS and CDR2 YDEGEE. CDR3 length: 17 residues. The V and J ends lost 0 bases and 0 bases respectively, with 10 bases between them. In DNA form, the CDR3 reads TGTGCCAGCAGCTTGGCCGGCGGCAGCTCCTATAATTCACCCCTCCACTTT. Translating it yields CASSLAGGSSYNSPLHF.

About this clone: This sample includes further DNA sequences coding for the same CDR3. This chain uses TRBV7-3 with TRBJ2-1, with TRBD2 matching 8 bases. The CDR3 is 16 residues long. From germline, CDR1 is SGHTA and CDR2 FQGTGA. Germline trimming cut 5 bases from V and 0 bases from J; bases unmatched to any gene: 6. CDR3 in amino acids: CASSLRRGDSYNEQFF. CDR3 nucleotide sequence: TGTGCCAGCAGCCTCAGGCGGGGGGACTCCTACAATGAGCAGTTCTTC.

The CDR3, as DNA: TGTGCCAGCAGCTCTAGCGGGGGGAAAAGGAGCTACGAGCAGTACTTC. Its translation: CASSSSGGKRSYEQYF. The chain carries TRBV7-6 and TRBJ2-7; TRBD2 agrees at 11 bases. Looked up from germline, CDR1 is SGHVS and CDR2 is FNYEAQ. Trimming at V came to 4 bases and at J to 3 bases, leaving 8 bases not matched to a gene. This CDR3 region has 16 residues.

This chain links TRBV2 with TRBJ1-5; perhaps TRBD1 as D (5 bases). The V end was cut by 5 bases, the J end by 4 bases, with 12 bases between. CDR1 and CDR2 (germline): SNHLY, FYNNEI. This CDR3 has 14 residues. The chain's CDR3 is CASSPTARNQPQHF. The CDR3, as DNA: TGTGCCAGCAGTCCGACAGCGAGAAATCAGCCCCAGCATTTT.

The chain uses TRBV6-1 and TRBJ1-2; no definite D call. Per the germline V gene, CDR1 is MNHNS and CDR2 is SASEGT. With 3 bases removed from V and 3 bases from J, the gap between germline ends came to 5 bases. The CDR3 extends over 12 amino acids. CDR3 sequence: CASSESYYGYTF. The CDR3 coding sequence is TGTGCCAGCAGTGAGAGTTACTATGGCTACACCTTC.

This chain links TRBV5-8 with TRBJ2-6, with 10 bases fitting TRBD1. The V segment lost 4 bases and the J segment 3 bases; nucleotides outside the gene matches: 7. From germline, CDR1 is SGHTS and CDR2 YDEGEE. CDR3 size: 17 residues. The CDR3 nucleotides are TGTGCCAGCAGCGGCGCCGGGACAGGGGTTGGGGCCAACGTCCTGACTTTC. Residues: CASSGAGTGVGANVLTF.

The gene calls are TRBV15 and TRBJ1-5; TRBD1 might be the D (6 bases). From germline, CDR1 is LNHNV and CDR2 YYDKDF (reference sequence). The CDR3 totals 16 residues. V was clipped by 0 bases and J by 4 bases, with 13 bases between them. The CDR3 sequence: CATSRDVVRGNQPQHF. CDR3 DNA sequence: TGTGCCACCAGCAGAGATGTTGTCAGGGGAAATCAGCCCCAGCATTTT.

The CDR3 is CASSLEEDRENSTEAFF. The CDR3 nucleotides are TGTGCCAGCAGCTTGGAAGAGGACAGGGAGAATAGCACTGAAGCTTTCTTT. The chain carries TRBV11-3 and TRBJ1-1, with TRBD1 matching over 8 bases. The germline gives CDR1 SGHNT, CDR2 YENEEA. V shed 3 bases, J shed 4 bases, and the junction held 13 bases outside the gene matches. This CDR3 has 17 amino acids.

This clone was recorded only once. V gene TRBV5-1 combines with J gene TRBJ1-6; D call uncertain. There are 14 residues in the CDR3. The V and J ends lost 0 bases and 7 bases respectively, with 8 bases between them. Germline loops: CDR1 SGHRS, CDR2 YFSETQ. The CDR3 DNA is TGCGCCAGCAGCTTGGGAGACACAAATTCACCCCTCCACTTT. It is translated as CASSLGDTNSPLHF.

This clone was seen only once. The chain combines TRBV2 with TRBJ2-5; TRBD2 might be the D (6 bases). The germline V gene has CDR1 SNHLY and CDR2 FYNNEI. There are 11 residues in the CDR3. Trimming shortened V by 6 bases and J by 13 bases, and 15 bases separated the two germline ends. The CDR3 bases are TGTGCCAGCAGCTTCCTCCTAGCGCCGTACTTC. Translated, it gives CASSFLLAPYF.

The rearrangement joins TRBV5-1 to TRBJ1-4, with D possibly being TRBD1 (6 bases). The germline gives CDR1 SGHRS, CDR2 YFSETQ. The CDR3 runs to 15 residues. V was clipped by 4 bases and J by 3 bases, with 13 bases between them. The CDR3, as DNA: TGCGCCAGCAGCGGCTCAGGGGCGGCTAATGAAAAACTGTTTTTT. Translating gives CASSGSGAANEKLFF. The whole variable domain, filled in from reference TRBV5-1 and TRBJ1-4, reads KAGVTQTPRYLIKTRGQQVTLSCSPISGHRSVSWYQQTPGQGLQFLFEYFSETQRNKGNFPGRFSGRQFSNSRSEMNVSTLELGDSALYLCASSGSGAANEKLFFGSGTQLSVL.

V gene TRBV15 combines with J gene TRBJ2-7; D is possibly TRBD1 (6 bases). The CDR3 loop spans 14 amino acids. Germline V lookup: CDR1 LNHNV, CDR2 YYDKDF (reference sequence). The ends were cut back, 4 bases at V and 4 bases at J, with 14 bases in the middle. DNA of the CDR3: TGTGCCACCAGCAAGGCACAGGGCCCATACGAGCAGTACTTC. It yields the protein CATSKAQGPYEQYF.

This clone was detected once. This chain connects TRBV5-1 to TRBJ2-3, with TRBD2 identical over 13 bases. Germline V lookup: CDR1 SGHRS, CDR2 YFSETQ. The CDR3 spans 16 residues. Trimming took 4 bases from V and 3 from J; bases not matched to a gene: 5. The CDR3 DNA reads TGCGCCAGCAGCCCGCGACTAGCGGGGGGAACAGATACGCAGTATTTT. Residues: CASSPRLAGGTDTQYF.

The V and J genes are TRBV7-6 and TRBJ1-1, with 9 positions matching TRBD1. The CDR3 runs to 15 residues. The J segment lost 0 bases and the V segment lost 7 bases, leaving 6 bases of the junction unmatched. Germline V CDR1 and CDR2: SGHVS, FNYEAQ. CDR3 sequence: CASKAGTGMNTEAFF. The CDR3 DNA reads as TGTGCCAGCAAAGCGGGGACAGGGATGAACACTGAAGCTTTCTTT.

J is TRBJ2-2 and V is TRBV5-1; TRBD2 matches 13 bases. Germline V CDR1 and CDR2: SGHRS, YFSETQ. Trimming removed 3 bases from V and 7 bases from J; junction bases left unmatched: 3. This CDR3 spans 15 amino acids. CDR3 nucleotide sequence: TGCGCCAGCAGCTCCCGACTAGCGGGGGGCGGGGAGCTGTTTTTT. Its protein is CASSSRLAGGGELFF.

The rearrangement joins TRBV10-3 to TRBJ2-7; 9 nucleotides line up with TRBD1. Germline CDR1 and CDR2: ENHRY and SYGVKD. V lost 5 bases to trimming and J lost 6 bases; unmatched junction nucleotides: 14. This CDR3 region has 16 residues. In nucleotides, the CDR3 is TGTGCCATCAGTTCCTCGGCCGGGACAGGGCTTGGCGAGCAGTACTTC. Protein product: CAISSSAGTGLGEQYF.